Below, one T cell receptor beta chain is given with its context. Its antigen is not known. Sorted-subset replicate PCR reactions contained 200 to 250 ng DNA, corresponding to around 30,000 T cell genomes. Measured with immunoSEQ multiplex PCR; TCRdb has only the in-frame clones, and not every one. Among 950,000 to 1,100,000 clones listed, more than 60% were seen once. The CDR3 spans 15 residues. From germline, CDR1 is SGHDT and CDR2 YYEEEE. Unmatched junction bases numbered 8, after V lost 4 bases and J lost 6 bases. The sample originates from a study of shared clonotypes between healthy human individuals. Study donors comprised healthy, HIV-negative adults devoid of recent acute infection or vaccination. Study-level points and caveats: Exclusively blood specimens were collected; tissue repertoires likely differ.

Sample: memory CD4+ T cells sorted from blood. Described subset: CD45RA-negative fraction. The TCR comes from a man in his late teens or twenties in good health. The rearrangement links TRBV5-6 to TRBJ2-7; 12 bases agree with TRBD1. The DNA of the CDR3 is TGTGCCAGCAGCCCCGGGACAGGGGGCTTGGGCGAGCAGTACTTC. It specifies CASSPGTGGLGEQYF.